The clone carrying this T cell receptor (beta chain) was observed a few times. Antigen: not known. Clones were read by immunoSEQ multiplex PCR, and TCRdb kept only the in-frame ones, dropping some. The sample includes roughly 160,000 clones, about 90% seen only once; the top ten take around 4%. This CDR3 comprises 15 residues. CDR1 is GTSNPN, CDR2 SVGIG, per germline (reference sequence). V shed 2 bases and J shed 2 bases, with 15 bases lying between them. This specimen comes from a study of T cell responses to AZD1222 COVID-19 vaccine. The study's findings and limits: Spike-specific TCR breadth and depth both grew after two AZD1222 doses. Variant regions that are unmutated are reportedly the target of nearly half of spike-specific TCRs. Females outnumbered males among donors, who were mostly white British; clonal diversity was possibly underestimated.

This sequence originates from an adult in good health. The rearrangement uses TRBV30 and TRBJ1-2, with D possibly matching TRBD1 (5 bases). The specimen was peripheral blood, collected on day 0 of MenACWY control vaccination. This CDR3 reads CAWSSVRGRNYGYTF. Here the CDR3 DNA reads TGTGCCTGGAGTTCAGTGAGGGGTCGGAACTATGGCTACACCTTC. The complete variable domain, with remaining parts taken from reference TRBV30 and TRBJ1-2, reads SQTIHQWPATLVQPVGSPLSLECTVEGTSNPNLYWYRQAAGRGLQLLFYSVGIGQISSEVPQNLSASRPQDRQFILSSKKLLLSDSGFYLCAWSSVRGRNYGYTFGSGTRLTVV.